These 21 T cell receptor beta chains originate from one sample sequenced in a study of T-cell reconstitution after alpha-beta-depleted transplantation in children (dated by TCRdb to about 2016). The sample's treatment or condition label is to be understood as: allogeneic hematopoietic cell transplantation with graft depleted of TCRalphabeta T cells and CD19 B cells. The library was made by PCR. The run used an Illumina HiSeq 2500. TCR library preparation used molecular barcoding, with unique molecular identifiers applied to normalize quantification of the TCRbeta repertoire. Clones were called with MiXCR by TCRdb after fastp trimmed the public reads at Q25, and only in-frame beta chains were retained. For every CDR3 protein sequence, its rows merge into one entry that carries the most common genes and DNA. A total of under 300,000 distinct CDR3 sequences appear in this sample, 11% of them only once. Around 22% of the sample is in the top ten clones.

The starting material was peripheral blood, obtained 180 days after TCRalphabeta/CD19-depleted stem cell transplant. The receptor set was obtained from a male patient aged 2-15 years who had a stem cell transplant for chronic granulomatous disease, so the T cells may come from the graft donor.

This clonotype has a handful of counts. This rearrangement joins TRBV7-9 to TRBJ1-6; possibly TRBD1 for D (5 bases). This CDR3 contains 15 residues. Germline CDR1 and CDR2: SEHNR and FQNEAQ (reference sequence). V was cut by 5 bases and J by 1 base, with 9 bases left in between. The CDR3 region has the DNA TGTGCCAGCAGCCGAGGGGATTCCTATAATTCACCCCTCCACTTT. Its translation is CASSRGDSYNSPLHF.

This clonotype has ten or more counts. The chain links TRBV6-1 to TRBJ2-7; 7 bases agree with TRBD1. This CDR3 has 14 amino acids. J was trimmed by 0 bases and V by 10 bases; bases with no gene match: 9. Germline V gene lookup returns CDR1 MNHNS and CDR2 SASEGT. The CDR3, as DNA: TGTGCCACCTACTACAGGGACAGCTCCTACGAGCAGTACTTC. Encoded protein: CATYYRDSSYEQYF.

This clonotype was seen repeatedly, ten times or more. J is TRBJ2-1 and V is TRBV7-6; possible D gene TRBD2, 5 bases. With 4 bases removed from V and 10 bases from J, the gap between germline ends came to 14 bases. Germline lookup yields CDR1 SGHVS and CDR2 FNYEAQ. CDR3 length: 13 residues. CDR3 loop: CASSSRLSAEQFF. The DNA for the CDR3 is TGTGCCAGCAGCTCACGACTATCCGCCGAGCAGTTCTTC.

The table lists this clonotype with many counts. The chain uses TRBV5-1 and TRBJ2-3; D not certain. Trimming removed 4 bases from V and 2 bases from J, with 14 bases in between. The CDR3 runs 15 residues. Germline assignment: CDR1 SGHRS and CDR2 YFSETQ. CDR3 nucleotides: TGCGCCAGCAGCCCCTGGGTTGGGGTCACAGATACGCAGTATTTT. The encoded protein is CASSPWVGVTDTQYF.

The chain combines TRBV13 with TRBJ1-2; 7 nucleotides line up with TRBD1. The CDR3 sequence is 18 residues long. Looked up from germline, CDR1 is PRHDT and CDR2 is FYEKMQ (reference sequence). The ends lost 1 base at V and 0 bases at J; junction bases unmatched: 11. CDR3 amino acids: CASSLAPPWDSSNYGYTF. CDR3 coding DNA: TGTGCCAGCAGCTTAGCTCCCCCCTGGGACAGCTCTAACTATGGCTACACCTTC.

This clonotype was seen at least ten times. One end of the junction fails to match germline, which may point to a read error. This rearrangement joins TRBV12-3 or TRBV12-4 to TRBJ2-7; 8 bases are a match to TRBD1. This CDR3 has 14 amino acids. The DNA for the CDR3 is TGCGCCAGCAGCCTCCGACAGGGGCCCTACGAGCAGTACTTC. It is translated as CASSLRQGPYEQYF.

This clonotype was seen repeatedly, ten times or more. The chain links TRBV15 to TRBJ2-1; possibly TRBD1 for D (5 bases). V was pared by 1 base and J by 9 bases, with 7 bases between. This CDR3 spans 12 amino acids. Germline CDR1 and CDR2: LNHNV and YYDKDF (reference sequence). CDR3 in DNA: TGTGCCACCAGCAGAGTCAGGGCTGAGCAGTTCTTC. Its protein product is CATSRVRAEQFF.

Many counts were recorded for this clonotype. The chain has TRBV5-1 and TRBJ2-6; D gene uncertain. Germline loops: CDR1 SGHRS, CDR2 YFSETQ. The CDR3 runs 18 residues. Trimming cost V 4 bases and J 1 base, with 18 bases left between them. CDR3 amino acids: CASSNRAPTGSGANVLTF. CDR3 sequence (DNA): TGCGCCAGCAGCAACCGGGCCCCCACGGGTTCTGGGGCCAACGTCCTGACTTTC. Full variable domain (rest looked up from reference TRBV5-1 and TRBJ2-6): KAGVTQTPRYLIKTRGQQVTLSCSPISGHRSVSWYQQTPGQGLQFLFEYFSETQRNKGNFPGRFSGRQFSNSRSEMNVSTLELGDSALYLCASSNRAPTGSGANVLTFGAGSRLTVL.

This clonotype was seen ten or more times. The rearrangement joins TRBV20-1 to TRBJ2-3; D remains unclear. CDR1 DFQATT and CDR2 SNEGSKA come from the germline V gene (reference sequence). The CDR3 sequence is 14 residues long. Trimming took off 3 bases at V and 2 bases at J, with 12 bases between the two ends. CDR3 bases: TGCAGTGCTAGGCCAGCTCGTTCCACAGATACGCAGTATTTT. Translated: CSARPARSTDTQYF.

This clonotype appeared many times. The chain employs TRBV5-1 and TRBJ2-7, with 11 positions matching TRBD1. The ends lost 7 bases at V and 7 bases at J; junction bases unmatched: 10. The CDR3 contains 14 residues. Germline-derived CDR1 and CDR2 are SGHRS and YFSETQ. The CDR3 sequence: CASSGTGGVQEQYF. The CDR3 DNA sequence: TGCGCCAGCTCCGGGACAGGGGGAGTTCAAGAGCAGTACTTC.

This clonotype showed up many times. The chain carries TRBV10-2 and TRBJ2-1, with 11 bases aligning to TRBD1. The CDR3 loop spans 15 amino acids. Germline CDR1 reads WSHSY; CDR2 reads SAAADI. V shed 4 bases and J 7 bases; nucleotides not matched to a gene: 6. This chain's CDR3 is CASSAAGQGVNEQFF. Here the CDR3 DNA reads TGCGCCAGCAGTGCGGCGGGACAGGGGGTAAATGAGCAGTTCTTC.

This clonotype was found many times. This chain links TRBV7-2 with TRBJ2-7, with 10 bases matching TRBD2. Looked up from germline, CDR1 is SGHTA and CDR2 is FQGNSA. This CDR3 has 15 residues. V lost 5 bases to trimming and J lost 4 bases; unmatched junction nucleotides: 8. This chain's CDR3 is CASSQSGRVIYEQYF. The CDR3 nucleotides are TGTGCCAGCAGCCAGAGCGGGAGGGTAATTTACGAGCAGTACTTC.

This clonotype was found many times. J is TRBJ2-1 and V is TRBV5-1; D possibly corresponds to TRBD2 (6 bases). V lost 0 bases and J lost 10, with 11 bases in between. The germline V gene encodes CDR1 SGHRS and CDR2 YFSETQ. This CDR3 contains 13 residues. The CDR3 protein is CASSLVLAREQFF. The DNA for the CDR3 is TGCGCCAGCAGCTTGGTCCTAGCGAGAGAGCAGTTCTTC.

This clonotype was recorded many times. The V and J genes are TRBV3-1 and TRBJ2-2; D is possibly TRBD1 (6 bases). V was cut by 1 base and J by 5 bases, with 17 bases left in between. Germline V gives CDR1 LGHDT, CDR2 YNNKEL (reference sequence). There are 17 residues in the CDR3. The chain's CDR3 is CASSQVILGHGTGELFF. The CDR3 DNA reads TGTGCCAGCAGCCAAGTGATCCTGGGACATGGGACCGGGGAGCTGTTTTTT.

This chain joins TRBV4-2 and TRBJ1-2; 9 bases agree with TRBD1. The CDR3 spans 15 residues. J was trimmed by 4 bases and V by 3 bases; bases with no gene match: 6. The V gene's germline CDR1 is LGHNA and CDR2 YNFKEQ. In DNA, the CDR3 is TGTGCCAGCAGCCAGGGACAGGGAAAAGGCTATGGCTACACCTTC. Amino acid sequence: CASSQGQGKGYGYTF.

This clonotype was recorded many times. The chain recombines TRBV7-8 with TRBJ2-1; the D gene is possibly TRBD2 (6 bases). CDR1 is SGHVS and CDR2 is FQNEAQ in the germline V gene. Between the trimmed V and J ends, which lost 5 bases and 5 bases, there was a span of 16 bases. CDR3 length: 15 amino acids. CDR3 DNA: TGTGCCAGCAGCCTTACGTGGGGGAGGCACAATGAGCAGTTCTTC. Translating it yields CASSLTWGRHNEQFF.

This clonotype was recorded at least ten times. J is TRBJ1-1 and V is TRBV29-1; a weak D match, TRBD1 (5 bases). CDR1 SQVTM and CDR2 ANQGSEA come from the germline V gene. The CDR3 loop spans 13 amino acids. V lost 2 bases to trimming and J lost 0 bases, with 7 bases between them. The CDR3, as DNA: TGCAGCGTTGAAAGACAGATGAACACTGAAGCTTTCTTT. This sequence encodes CSVERQMNTEAFF. Looking up the rest from reference TRBV29-1 and TRBJ1-1 gives the full variable domain: SAVISQKPSRDICQRGTSLTIQCQVDSQVTMMFWYRQQPGQSLTLIATANQGSEATYESGFVIDKFPISRPNLTFSTLTVSNMSPEDSSIYLCSVERQMNTEAFFGQGTRLTVV.

This clonotype showed up just once. This sequence may be a read error, since a much larger clone differs from it by one base. The chain employs TRBV10-2 and TRBJ2-2; 7 bases align to TRBD2. CDR1 is WSHSY, CDR2 SAAADI, per germline. This CDR3 has 15 amino acids. The chain's CDR3 is CASSEASGNTWELFF. The CDR3 DNA follows: TGCGCCAGCAGTGAGGCTAGCGGAAACACCTGGGAGCTGTTTTTT.

In this sample, this clonotype turned up many times. The V gene is TRBV11-1, the J gene TRBJ2-1; 16 bases align to TRBD2. V shed 0 bases, J shed 1 base, and the junction held 6 bases outside the gene matches. The V gene's germline CDR1 is SGHAT and CDR2 FQDESV (reference sequence). This CDR3 spans 20 amino acids. This chain's CDR3 is CASSLARGTSGRESYNEQFF. The CDR3 DNA follows: TGTGCCAGCAGCTTAGCGAGGGGGACTAGCGGGAGGGAATCCTACAATGAGCAGTTCTTC.

The rearrangement joins TRBV12-3 or TRBV12-4 to TRBJ1-2, with D uncertain. Trimming removed 2 bases at V and 2 bases at J, with 12 bases between. The CDR3 has 15 amino acids. Here the CDR3 reads CASSLQIGSNYGYTF. CDR3 nucleotides: TGTGCCAGCAGTTTACAGATAGGGTCGAACTATGGCTACACCTTC.

This clonotype was counted at least ten times. The rearrangement joins TRBV7-8 to TRBJ2-1; TRBD2 matches at 8 bases. This CDR3 has 17 residues. Looked up from germline, CDR1 is SGHVS and CDR2 is FQNEAQ. The V gene end was trimmed by 1 base and the J gene end by 0 bases; junction bases not matched to a gene: 5. CDR3 loop: CASSLDSGGASYNEQFF. The CDR3 region has the DNA TGTGCCAGCAGCTTAGATTCCGGGGGGGCCTCCTACAATGAGCAGTTCTTC.